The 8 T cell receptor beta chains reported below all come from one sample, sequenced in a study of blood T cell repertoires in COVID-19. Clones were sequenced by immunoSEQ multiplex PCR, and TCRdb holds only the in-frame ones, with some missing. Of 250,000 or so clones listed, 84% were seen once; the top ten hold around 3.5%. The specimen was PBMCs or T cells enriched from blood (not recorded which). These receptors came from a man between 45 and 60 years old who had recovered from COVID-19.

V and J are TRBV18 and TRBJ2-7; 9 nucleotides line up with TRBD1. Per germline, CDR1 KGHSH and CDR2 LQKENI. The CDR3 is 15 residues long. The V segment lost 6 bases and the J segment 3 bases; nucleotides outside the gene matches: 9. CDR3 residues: CASSLGQGQSYEQYF. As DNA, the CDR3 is TGTGCCAGCTCGCTCGGACAGGGGCAAAGCTACGAGCAGTACTTC.

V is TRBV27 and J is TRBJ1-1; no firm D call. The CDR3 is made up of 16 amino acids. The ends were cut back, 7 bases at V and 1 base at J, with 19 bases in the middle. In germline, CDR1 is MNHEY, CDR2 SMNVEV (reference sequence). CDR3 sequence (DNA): TGTGCCAGCACCAATTCGGGGTTAACATGGAACACTGAAGCTTTCTTT. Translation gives CASTNSGLTWNTEAFF.

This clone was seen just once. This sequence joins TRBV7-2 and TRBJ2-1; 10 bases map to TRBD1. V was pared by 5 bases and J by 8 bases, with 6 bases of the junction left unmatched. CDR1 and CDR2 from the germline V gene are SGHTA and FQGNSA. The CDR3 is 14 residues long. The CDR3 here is CASSPGQGFHEQFF. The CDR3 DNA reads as TGTGCCAGCAGCCCGGGACAGGGGTTCCATGAGCAGTTCTTC. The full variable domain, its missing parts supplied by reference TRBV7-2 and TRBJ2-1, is GAGVSQSPSNKVTEKGKDVELRCDPISGHTALYWYRQSLGQGLEFLIYFQGNSAPDKSGLPSDRFSAERTGGSVSTLTIQRTQQEDSAVYLCASSPGQGFHEQFFGPGTRLTVL.

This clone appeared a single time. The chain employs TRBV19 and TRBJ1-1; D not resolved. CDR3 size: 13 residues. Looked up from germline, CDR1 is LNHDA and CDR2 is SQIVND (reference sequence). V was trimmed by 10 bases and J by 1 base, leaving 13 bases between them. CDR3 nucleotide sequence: TGTGCCACCTACGGGGTGGGGAACACTGAAGCTTTCTTT. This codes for CATYGVGNTEAFF.

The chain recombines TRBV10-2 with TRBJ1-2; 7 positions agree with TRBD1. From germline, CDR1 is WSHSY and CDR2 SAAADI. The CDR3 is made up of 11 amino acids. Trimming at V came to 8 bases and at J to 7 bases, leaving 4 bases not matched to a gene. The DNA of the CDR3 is TGCGCCAGCCAGGGGGTATTTGGCTACACCTTC. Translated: CASQGVFGYTF.

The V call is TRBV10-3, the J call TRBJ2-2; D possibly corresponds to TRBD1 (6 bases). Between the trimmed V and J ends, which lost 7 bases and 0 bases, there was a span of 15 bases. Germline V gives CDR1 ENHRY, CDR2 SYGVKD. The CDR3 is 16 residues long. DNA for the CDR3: TGTGCCATCAACGGGGTGGGGACAACGAACACCGGGGAGCTGTTTTTT. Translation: CAINGVGTTNTGELFF.

As DNA, the CDR3 is TGTGCCAGCTCCCGGGACATGAGCTACGAGCAGTACTTC. Protein product: CASSRDMSYEQYF. The chain recombines TRBV18 with TRBJ2-7; D may be TRBD1 (6 bases). Trimming cost V 6 bases and J 3 bases, with 12 bases left between them. The CDR3 contains 13 residues. Germline V gene lookup returns CDR1 KGHSH and CDR2 LQKENI.

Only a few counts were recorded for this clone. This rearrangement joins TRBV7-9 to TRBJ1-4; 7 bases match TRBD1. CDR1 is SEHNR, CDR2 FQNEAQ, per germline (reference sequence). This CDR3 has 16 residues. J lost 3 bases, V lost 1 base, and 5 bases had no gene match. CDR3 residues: CASSLVSGTANEKLFF. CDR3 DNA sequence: TGTGCCAGCAGCTTAGTCTCGGGGACAGCTAATGAAAAACTGTTTTTT.